This TCR beta chain was identified in a study of blood T cell repertoires in COVID-19. About the study: The cDNA or gDNA used as material had been derived from T cells, B-cell-depleted T cells, or PBMCs.

CDR1 is LNHNV and CDR2 is YYDKDF in the germline V gene (reference sequence). The CDR3 runs 15 residues. With 4 bases removed from V and 2 bases from J, the gap between germline ends came to 12 bases. As handled by the study authors: From reference gene primer amplification, estimates of nucleated cell counts were derived. The protocol was immunoSEQ multiplex PCR, while the TCRdb copy is restricted to in-frame clones and leaves out a portion. The D gene and trimming were derived from the DNA, and the V and J assignments and clone size from that table. The sample consists of over 250,000 clones, less than 90% of them appearing once.

The clonotype was recovered from a woman aged 45-65 years who had recovered from COVID-19. The sequenced sample consisted of PBMCs or T cells enriched from blood (not recorded which). This chain uses TRBV15 with TRBJ2-4; no reliable D call. This CDR3 is CATSTPLLSKNIQYF. DNA for the CDR3: TGTGCCACCAGCACTCCCTTACTATCCAAAAACATTCAGTACTTC.